What follows describes a single TCR beta chain. Its antigen is currently unknown. The data were obtained in a study of OX40 agonist ivuxolimab in advanced cancers. Whole-study results and caveats: Those patients achieving a partial response at 0.1-3.0 mg/kg showed among the lowest clonal expansion.

Method: immunoSEQ multiplex PCR; TCRdb's copy keeps in-frame clones and lacks some. Altogether almost 70,000 clones are present, nearly 90% being singletons, with the ten largest covering over 9.5%. The length of the CDR3 is 15 residues. V was pared by 5 bases and J by 5 bases, with 9 bases of the junction left unmatched. Per germline, CDR1 SGHTA and CDR2 FQGTGA. The V gene is TRBV7-3, the J gene TRBJ2-1, with TRBD2 matching over 7 bases. The sequenced sample was CD4+ or CD8+ T cells sorted from blood, obtained in a trial of the OX40 agonist ivuxolimab. This TCR came from an adult with an advanced solid tumor such as melanoma, head and neck, liver or kidney cancer. The CDR3 loop is CASSARLGRDNEQFF. The CDR3 coding sequence is TGTGCCAGCAGCGCCCGACTGGGGAGGGACAATGAGCAGTTCTTC.